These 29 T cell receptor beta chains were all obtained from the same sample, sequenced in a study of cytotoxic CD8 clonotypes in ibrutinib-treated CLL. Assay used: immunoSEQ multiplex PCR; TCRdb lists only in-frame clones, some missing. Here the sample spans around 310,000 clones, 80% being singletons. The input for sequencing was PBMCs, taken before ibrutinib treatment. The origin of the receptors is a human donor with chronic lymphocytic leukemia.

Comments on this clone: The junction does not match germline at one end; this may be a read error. The CDR3 nucleotides read TGTGCCACCAGCCGAGACAGGACATCCTACGAGCAGTACTTC. It yields the protein CATSRDRTSYEQYF. V usage is TRBV15 and J usage is TRBJ2-7, with D possibly being TRBD1 (6 bases). The CDR3 loop spans 14 amino acids. Germline CDR1 LNHNV, CDR2 YYDKDF (reference sequence).

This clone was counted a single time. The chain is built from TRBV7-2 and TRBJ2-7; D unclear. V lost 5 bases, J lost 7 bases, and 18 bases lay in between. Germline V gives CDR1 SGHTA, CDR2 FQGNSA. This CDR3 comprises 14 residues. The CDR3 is CASSALSGALEQYF. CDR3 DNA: TGTGCCAGCAGCGCACTCTCGGGCGCATTAGAGCAGTACTTC.

The CDR3 region has the DNA TGTGCCAGTAGTACAGGGACTTGGGAGACCCAGTACTTC. The encoded protein is CASSTGTWETQYF. The rearrangement links TRBV19 to TRBJ2-5; D perhaps matches TRBD2 (6 bases). Trimming stripped 4 bases from V and 5 bases from J, with 11 bases between. The germline CDR1 and CDR2 sequences are LNHDA and SQIVND (reference sequence). This CDR3 has 13 residues.

CDR3 loop: CASSYNYGYTF. CDR3 nucleotide sequence: TGTGCCAGCAGTTACAACTATGGCTACACCTTC. This rearrangement joins TRBV6-6 to TRBJ1-2; D gene uncertain. The CDR3 is 11 amino acids. Trimming left V 2 bases short and J 2 bases short, with 0 bases between. Germline lookup yields CDR1 MNHNY and CDR2 SVGAGI (reference sequence).

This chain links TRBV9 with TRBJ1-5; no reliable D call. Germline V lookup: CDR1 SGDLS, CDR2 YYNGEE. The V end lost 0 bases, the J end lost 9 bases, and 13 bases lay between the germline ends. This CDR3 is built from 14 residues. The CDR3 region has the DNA TGTGCCAGCAGCGTAGCTTTGGCGGGTGGGCCCCAGCATTTT. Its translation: CASSVALAGGPQHF.

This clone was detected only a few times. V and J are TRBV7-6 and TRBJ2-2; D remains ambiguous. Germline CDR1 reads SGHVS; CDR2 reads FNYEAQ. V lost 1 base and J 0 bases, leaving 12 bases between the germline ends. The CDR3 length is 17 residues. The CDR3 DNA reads TGTGCCAGCAGCTTAGATACCTCGCAAACGAACACCGGGGAGCTGTTTTTT. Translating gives CASSLDTSQTNTGELFF.

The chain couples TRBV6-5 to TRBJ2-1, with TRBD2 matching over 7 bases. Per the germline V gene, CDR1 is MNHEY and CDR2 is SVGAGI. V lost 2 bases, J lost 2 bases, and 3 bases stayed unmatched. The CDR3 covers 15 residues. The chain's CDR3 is CASSYGRGAYNEQFF. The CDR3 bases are TGTGCCAGCAGTTACGGGAGGGGCGCCTACAATGAGCAGTTCTTC.

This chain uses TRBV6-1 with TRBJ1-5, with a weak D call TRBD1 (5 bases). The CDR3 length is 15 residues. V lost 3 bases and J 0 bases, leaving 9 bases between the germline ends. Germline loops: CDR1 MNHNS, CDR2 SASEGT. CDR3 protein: CASSDKGASNQPQHF. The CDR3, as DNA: TGTGCCAGCAGTGACAAAGGGGCTAGCAATCAGCCCCAGCATTTT.

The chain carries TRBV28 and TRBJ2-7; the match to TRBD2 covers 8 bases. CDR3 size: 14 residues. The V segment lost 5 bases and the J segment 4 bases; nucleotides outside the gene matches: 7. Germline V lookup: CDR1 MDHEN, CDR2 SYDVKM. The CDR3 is CASSPLAGSYEQYF. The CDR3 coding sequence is TGTGCCAGCAGTCCTCTAGCGGGCTCGTACGAGCAGTACTTC.

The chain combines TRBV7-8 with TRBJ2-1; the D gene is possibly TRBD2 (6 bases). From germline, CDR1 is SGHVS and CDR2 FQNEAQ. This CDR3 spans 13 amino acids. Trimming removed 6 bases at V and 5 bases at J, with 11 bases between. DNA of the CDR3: TGTGCCAGCAGGGCGGGACGAAACAATGAGCAGTTCTTC. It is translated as CASRAGRNNEQFF.

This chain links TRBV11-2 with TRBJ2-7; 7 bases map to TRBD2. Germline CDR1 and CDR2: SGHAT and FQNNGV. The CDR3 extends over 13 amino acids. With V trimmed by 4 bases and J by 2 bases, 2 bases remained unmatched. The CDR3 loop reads CASSYGLAYEQYF. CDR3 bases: TGTGCCAGCAGCTACGGACTAGCCTACGAGCAGTACTTC.

The CDR3 sequence: CASSDQGAERTEAFF. In DNA form, the CDR3 reads TGTGCCAGCAGTGATCAGGGGGCGGAGAGAACTGAAGCTTTCTTT. The chain carries TRBV6-1 and TRBJ1-1; 8 positions agree with TRBD1. Per germline, CDR1 MNHNS and CDR2 SASEGT. CDR3 size: 15 residues. V was clipped by 3 bases and J by 5 bases; unmatched bases: 8.

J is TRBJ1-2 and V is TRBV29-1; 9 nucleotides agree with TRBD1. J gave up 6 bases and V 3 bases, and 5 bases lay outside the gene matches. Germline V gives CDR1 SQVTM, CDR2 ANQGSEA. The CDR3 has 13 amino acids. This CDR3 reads CSVDFTGGHGYTF. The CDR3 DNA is TGCAGCGTTGACTTTACAGGGGGCCATGGCTACACCTTC.

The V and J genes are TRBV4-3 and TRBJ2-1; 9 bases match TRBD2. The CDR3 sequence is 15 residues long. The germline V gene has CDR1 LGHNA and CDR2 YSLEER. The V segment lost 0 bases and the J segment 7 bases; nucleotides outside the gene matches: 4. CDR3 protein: CASSQERGLANEQFF. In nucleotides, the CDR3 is TGCGCCAGCAGCCAAGAACGGGGACTAGCTAATGAGCAGTTCTTC.

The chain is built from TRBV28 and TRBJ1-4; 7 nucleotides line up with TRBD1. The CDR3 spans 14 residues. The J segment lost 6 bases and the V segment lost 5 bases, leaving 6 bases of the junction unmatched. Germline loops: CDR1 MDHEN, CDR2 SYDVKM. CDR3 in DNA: TGTGCCAGCAGTCGCGGAGGGGGCGATGAAAAACTGTTTTTT. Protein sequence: CASSRGGGDEKLFF. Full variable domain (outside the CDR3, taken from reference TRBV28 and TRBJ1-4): DVKVTQSSRYLVKRTGEKVFLECVQDMDHENMFWYRQDPGLGLRLIYFSYDVKMKEKGDIPEGYSVSREKKERFSLILESASTNQTSMYLCASSRGGGDEKLFFGSGTQLSVL.

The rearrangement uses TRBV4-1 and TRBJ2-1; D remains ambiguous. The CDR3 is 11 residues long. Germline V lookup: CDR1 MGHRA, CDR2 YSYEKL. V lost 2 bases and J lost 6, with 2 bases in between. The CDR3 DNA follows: TGCGCCAGCAGCCAAATCAATGAGCAGTTCTTC. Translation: CASSQINEQFF.

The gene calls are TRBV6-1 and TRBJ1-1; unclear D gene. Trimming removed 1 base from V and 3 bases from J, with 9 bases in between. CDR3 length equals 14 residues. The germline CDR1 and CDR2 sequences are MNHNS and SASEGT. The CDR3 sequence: CASSEGASYTEAFF. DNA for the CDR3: TGTGCCAGCAGTGAAGGGGCCAGCTACACTGAAGCTTTCTTT.

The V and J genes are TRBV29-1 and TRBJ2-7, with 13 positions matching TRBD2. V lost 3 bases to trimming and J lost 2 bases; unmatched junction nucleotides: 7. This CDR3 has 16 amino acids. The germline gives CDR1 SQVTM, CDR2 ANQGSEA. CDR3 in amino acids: CSVEGTSGTKAYEQYF. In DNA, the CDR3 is TGCAGCGTTGAGGGGACTAGCGGGACTAAGGCCTACGAGCAGTACTTC.

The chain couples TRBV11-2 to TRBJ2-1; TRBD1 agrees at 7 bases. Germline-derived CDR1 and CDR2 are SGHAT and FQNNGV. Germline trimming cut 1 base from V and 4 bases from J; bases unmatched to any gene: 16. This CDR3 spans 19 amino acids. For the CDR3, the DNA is TGTGCCAGCAGCTTAGGGGTTAGGGGGCTAAGGGGAGAATACAATGAGCAGTTCTTC. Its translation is CASSLGVRGLRGEYNEQFF.

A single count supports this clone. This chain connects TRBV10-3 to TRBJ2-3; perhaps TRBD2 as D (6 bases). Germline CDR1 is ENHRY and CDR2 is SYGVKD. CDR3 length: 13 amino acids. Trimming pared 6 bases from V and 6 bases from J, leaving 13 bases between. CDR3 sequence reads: CAIRLQEGDTQYF. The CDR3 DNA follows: TGTGCCATCAGATTACAGGAGGGGGATACGCAGTATTTT.

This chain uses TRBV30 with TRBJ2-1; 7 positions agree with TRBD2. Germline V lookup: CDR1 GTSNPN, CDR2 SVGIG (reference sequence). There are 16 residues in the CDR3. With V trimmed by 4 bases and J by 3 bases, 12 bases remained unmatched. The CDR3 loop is CAWTSLAGVIYNEQFF. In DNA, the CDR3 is TGTGCCTGGACCTCTCTGGCGGGAGTCATCTACAATGAGCAGTTCTTC.

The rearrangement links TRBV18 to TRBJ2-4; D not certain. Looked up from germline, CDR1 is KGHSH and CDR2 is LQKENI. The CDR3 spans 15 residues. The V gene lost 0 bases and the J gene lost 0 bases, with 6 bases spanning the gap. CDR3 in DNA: TGTGCCAGCTCACCACCGTCGGTAGCCAAAAACATTCAGTACTTC. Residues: CASSPPSVAKNIQYF.

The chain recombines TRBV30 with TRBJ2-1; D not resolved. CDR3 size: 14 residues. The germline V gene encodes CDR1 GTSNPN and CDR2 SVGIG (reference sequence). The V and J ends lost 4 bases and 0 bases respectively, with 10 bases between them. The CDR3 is CAWKNRDSYNEQFF. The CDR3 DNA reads TGTGCCTGGAAAAACCGTGACTCCTACAATGAGCAGTTCTTC.

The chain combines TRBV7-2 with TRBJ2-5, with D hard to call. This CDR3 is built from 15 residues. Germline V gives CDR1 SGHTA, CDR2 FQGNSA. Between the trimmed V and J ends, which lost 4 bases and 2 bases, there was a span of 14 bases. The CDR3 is CASSSLRDTQETQYF. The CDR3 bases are TGTGCCAGCAGCTCCCTCCGCGACACGCAAGAGACCCAGTACTTC.

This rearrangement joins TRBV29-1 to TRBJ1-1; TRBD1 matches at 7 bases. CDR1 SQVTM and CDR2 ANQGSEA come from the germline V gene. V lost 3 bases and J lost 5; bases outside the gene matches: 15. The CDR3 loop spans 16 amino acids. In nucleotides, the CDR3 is TGCAGCGTTGAGGACAGGAGGAACCCTTTGGGTACTGAAGCTTTCTTT. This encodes CSVEDRRNPLGTEAFF. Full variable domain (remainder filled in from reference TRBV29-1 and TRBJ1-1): SAVISQKPSRDICQRGTSLTIQCQVDSQVTMMFWYRQQPGQSLTLIATANQGSEATYESGFVIDKFPISRPNLTFSTLTVSNMSPEDSSIYLCSVEDRRNPLGTEAFFGQGTRLTVV.

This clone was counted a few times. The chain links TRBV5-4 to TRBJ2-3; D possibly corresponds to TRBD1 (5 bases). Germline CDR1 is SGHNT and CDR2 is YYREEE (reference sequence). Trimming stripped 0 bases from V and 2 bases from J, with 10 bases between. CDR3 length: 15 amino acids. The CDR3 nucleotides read TGTGCCAGCAGCTTGGCCGAGACAGTCACAGATACGCAGTATTTT. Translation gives CASSLAETVTDTQYF.

DNA of the CDR3: TGTGCCAGCAGTTACTCGATGGTAGGGTACAATGAGCAGTTCTTC. Translated, it gives CASSYSMVGYNEQFF. The chain couples TRBV6-6 to TRBJ2-1; no reliable D call. CDR3 length equals 15 residues. Germline CDR1 and CDR2: MNHNY and SVGAGI (reference sequence). Deletions cut 0 bases from V and 4 bases from J, with 10 bases between.

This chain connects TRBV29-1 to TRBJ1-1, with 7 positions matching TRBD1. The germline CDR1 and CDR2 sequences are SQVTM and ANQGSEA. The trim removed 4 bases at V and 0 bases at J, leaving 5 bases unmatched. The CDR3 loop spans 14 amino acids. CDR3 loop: CSVGGTEMNTEAFF. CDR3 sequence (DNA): TGCAGCGTTGGAGGGACAGAAATGAACACTGAAGCTTTCTTT.

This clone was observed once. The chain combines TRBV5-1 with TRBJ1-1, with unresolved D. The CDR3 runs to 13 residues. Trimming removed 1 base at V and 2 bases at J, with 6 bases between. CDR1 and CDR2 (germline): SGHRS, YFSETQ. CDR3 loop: CASSLQTNTEAFF. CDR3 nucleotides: TGCGCCAGCAGCTTGCAAACTAACACTGAAGCTTTCTTT.